Presented here are 26 T cell receptor beta chains from one specimen sequenced in a study of T cells after yellow fever vaccination. From the 5' RACE reads, TCRdb called clonotypes with MiXCR, one entry per CDR3 protein. Of a few hundred thousand distinct CDR3 sequences listed, roughly 4.3% are singletons. The sample here was PBMCs, taken 5 days after the yellow fever booster vaccination. The receptors derive from a man in his late teens or twenties who received the YFV17D yellow fever vaccine.

This clonotype was seen a few times. This rearrangement joins TRBV21-1 to TRBJ1-6; the table calls TRBD1, which could not be checked here. TRBV21-1 is tagged as a pseudogene. There are 15 residues in the CDR3. CDR3: CANPERSGGNSPLHF. CDR3 coding DNA: TGTGCCAACCCGGAGAGGTCCGGTGGGAATTCACCCCTCCACTTT.

The rearrangement links TRBV10-1 to TRBJ2-5; 11 nucleotides line up with TRBD2. Per the germline V gene, CDR1 is WNHNN and CDR2 is SYGVQD (reference sequence). The CDR3 contains 16 residues. V lost 3 bases and J lost 2; bases outside the gene matches: 5. The CDR3 region is CASSESLAGGQETQYF. The CDR3 bases are TGCGCCAGCAGTGAAAGTCTAGCGGGGGGACAAGAGACCCAGTACTTC.

This rearrangement joins TRBV20-1 to TRBJ2-7; a possible D gene is TRBD2 (6 bases). Germline V CDR1 and CDR2: DFQATT, SNEGSKA (reference sequence). The V end lost 3 bases, the J end lost 5 bases, and 8 bases lay between the germline ends. The CDR3 runs to 11 residues. The CDR3 region is CSARGGHEQYV. CDR3 DNA sequence: TGCAGTGCTAGGGGAGGACACGAGCAGTACGTC.

This clonotype came up a few times. The rearrangement links TRBV20-1 to TRBJ2-7; D remains ambiguous. There are 9 residues in the CDR3. The germline V gene encodes CDR1 DFQATT and CDR2 SNEGSKA (reference sequence). V was clipped by 3 bases and J by 12 bases, with 9 bases between them. This CDR3 reads CSARGKVYV. CDR3 nucleotide sequence: TGCAGTGCTAGGGGGAAGGTGTACGTC.

J is TRBJ1-1 and V is TRBV20-1, with a possible D match to TRBD1 (5 bases). In germline, CDR1 is DFQATT, CDR2 SNEGSKA (reference sequence). Trimming shortened V by 3 bases and J by 8 bases, and 16 bases separated the two germline ends. CDR3 length equals 13 residues. In nucleotides, the CDR3 is TGCAGTGCTAGCCAGGGCCTCTGGGGGGAAGCTTTCTTT. This translates into CSASQGLWGEAFF.

In its sample, this clonotype was seen a few times. The V gene is TRBV2, the J gene TRBJ2-3; D remains ambiguous. Germline loops: CDR1 SNHLY, CDR2 FYNNEI. The CDR3 is made up of 12 amino acids. Trimming removed 8 bases at V and 6 bases at J, with 12 bases between. CDR3 region: CASLYGRDTQYF. CDR3 DNA sequence: TGTGCCAGCCTTTATGGACGGGATACGCAGTATTTT. The full variable domain, with the rest looked up from reference TRBV2 and TRBJ2-3, is EPEVTQTPSHQVTQMGQEVILRCVPISNHLYFYWYRQILGQKVEFLVSFYNNEISEKSEIFDDQFSVERPDGSNFTLKIRSTKLEDSAMYFCASLYGRDTQYFGPGTRLTVL.

V is TRBV7-9 and J is TRBJ2-6; D uncertain. V gave up 10 bases and J gave up 1 base, with 17 bases separating them. Germline CDR1 SEHNR, CDR2 FQNEAQ (reference sequence). The CDR3 is made up of 16 amino acids. The CDR3 sequence is CATALQPLSGANVLTF. The CDR3 DNA is TGTGCCACCGCGTTACAGCCTTTATCTGGGGCCAACGTCCTGACTTTC.

This chain uses TRBV6-1 with TRBJ1-5; D unresolved. This CDR3 contains 14 residues. V was clipped by 6 bases and J by 6 bases, with 15 bases between them. The germline V gene has CDR1 MNHNS and CDR2 SASEGT. CDR3 coding DNA: TGTGCCAGCAGGAGTTCGTTAGCCTCTCAGCCCCAGCATTTT. It yields the protein CASRSSLASQPQHF.

This clonotype was picked up many times. The V call is TRBV6-5, the J call TRBJ2-2, with D possibly being TRBD1 (6 bases). The ends were cut back, 7 bases at V and 5 bases at J, with 14 bases in the middle. The germline gives CDR1 MNHEY, CDR2 SVGAGI. This CDR3 comprises 14 residues. This CDR3 reads CASTTGPGTGELFF. The DNA for the CDR3 is TGTGCCAGCACCACAGGGCCGGGAACCGGGGAGCTGTTTTTT.

This chain joins TRBV19 and TRBJ2-4; a weak D match, TRBD2 (6 bases). CDR3 length equals 15 residues. Germline CDR1 LNHDA, CDR2 SQIVND (reference sequence). Trimming took 3 bases from V and 9 from J, leaving 18 bases between them. Written as DNA, the CDR3 is TGTGCCAGTAGTATCACAGCGGGCGCCGGGGGCATTCAGTACTTC. The encoded protein is CASSITAGAGGIQYF.

This clonotype was found many times. The chain recombines TRBV4-1 with TRBJ2-3; D is undetermined. Germline CDR1 is MGHRA and CDR2 is YSYEKL. CDR3 length: 16 residues. Trimming cost V 3 bases and J 2 bases, with 15 bases left between them. In DNA, the CDR3 is TGCGCCAGCAGCCAGGTCGTCCGAACCACCACAGATACGCAGTATTTT. It specifies CASSQVVRTTTDTQYF.

The V gene is TRBV6-2 or TRBV6-3, the J gene TRBJ2-5; either TRBD1 or TRBD2 may fit D (5 bases each). Germline V CDR1 and CDR2: MNHEY, SVGEGT. Between the trimmed V and J ends, which lost 2 bases and 2 bases, there was a span of 24 bases. The CDR3 spans 19 residues. The chain's CDR3 is CASSYRAGRGPARQETQYF. The CDR3 DNA follows: TGTGCCAGCAGTTACAGGGCAGGGCGAGGGCCCGCCCGTCAAGAGACCCAGTACTTC.

In this sample, this clonotype turned up a few times. The chain joins TRBV12-3 or TRBV12-4 to TRBJ2-5, with 12 bases identical to TRBD2. This CDR3 spans 15 amino acids. The ends lost 4 bases at V and 6 bases at J; junction bases unmatched: 6. The CDR3 is CASSYGLAGQQTQYF. The CDR3 nucleotides read TGTGCCAGCAGTTACGGACTAGCGGGGCAGCAGACCCAGTACTTC.

The sample holds many counts of this clonotype. The rearrangement uses TRBV30 and TRBJ2-5; weak D call: TRBD1 (6 bases). V lost 2 bases and J 3 bases, leaving 10 bases between the germline ends. Per the germline V gene, CDR1 is GTSNPN and CDR2 is SVGIG (reference sequence). This CDR3 comprises 13 residues. CDR3 protein: CAWSLQGEETQYF. The CDR3 coding sequence is TGTGCCTGGAGTTTACAGGGAGAAGAGACCCAGTACTTC.

This clonotype was counted a few times. The rearrangement uses TRBV20-1 and TRBJ2-3; D is undetermined. Germline V CDR1 and CDR2: DFQATT, SNEGSKA (reference sequence). The CDR3 is 10 residues long. The V end lost 6 bases, the J end lost 9 bases, and 10 bases lay between the germline ends. CDR3 protein: CSAPFSTQYF. CDR3 coding DNA: TGCAGTGCCCCCTTTAGCACGCAGTATTTT.

This clonotype showed up many times. CDR3 nucleotides: TGTGCCAGCAGGACTAGCACAGATACGCAGTATTTT. The encoded protein is CASRTSTDTQYF. V and J are TRBV27 and TRBJ2-3; D call uncertain. V was shortened by 6 bases and J by 0 bases, with 4 bases between the two germline ends. This CDR3 spans 12 amino acids. Germline CDR1 is MNHEY and CDR2 is SMNVEV (reference sequence).

This clonotype has a count of ten or more. The chain uses TRBV20-1 and TRBJ2-5, with TRBD2 matching over 10 bases. This CDR3 comprises 14 residues. Germline trimming cut 6 bases from V and 4 bases from J; bases unmatched to any gene: 8. Germline values: CDR1 DFQATT, CDR2 SNEGSKA (reference sequence). The CDR3 spells CSARSGGGGETQYF. In DNA form, the CDR3 reads TGCAGTGCCCGAAGCGGGGGGGGAGGAGAGACCCAGTACTTC.

Many counts were recorded for this clonotype. The chain uses TRBV7-2 and TRBJ2-7; 11 positions match TRBD2. Germline lookup yields CDR1 SGHTA and CDR2 FQGNSA. The V gene end was trimmed by 5 bases and the J gene end by 3 bases; junction bases not matched to a gene: 3. The CDR3 contains 14 residues. In DNA, the CDR3 is TGTGCCAGCAGCCCGGGACTAGCGGTCTACGAGCAGTACTTC. Its protein product is CASSPGLAVYEQYF.

This clonotype was picked up a small number of times. The chain has TRBV4-2 and TRBJ1-1; 10 bases align to TRBD1. The germline V gene has CDR1 LGHNA and CDR2 YNFKEQ. CDR3 length equals 15 residues. Trimming took 3 bases from V and 1 from J; bases not matched to a gene: 2. CDR3 protein: CASSQGQGSNTEAFF. DNA of the CDR3: TGTGCCAGCAGCCAGGGACAGGGGTCGAACACTGAAGCTTTCTTT.

This clonotype was observed a few times. The chain couples TRBV12-3 or TRBV12-4 to TRBJ1-1; possible D gene TRBD1, 5 bases. The length of the CDR3 is 13 residues. V lost 6 bases, J lost 12 bases, and 20 bases lay in between. CDR3 sequence reads: CASSNTSGRRPFF. The CDR3 nucleotides read TGTGCCAGCAGCAACACCTCGGGGCGGAGGCCTTTCTTT.

This clonotype was counted only a few times. The rearrangement links TRBV7-3 to TRBJ2-3, with D perhaps matching TRBD2 (5 bases). Looked up from germline, CDR1 is SGHTA and CDR2 is FQGTGA. The CDR3 is 16 amino acids. Between the trimmed V and J ends, which lost 5 bases and 2 bases, there was a span of 17 bases. The CDR3 sequence is CASSPRGLFDTDTQYF. DNA of the CDR3: TGTGCCAGCAGCCCACGAGGACTTTTCGACACAGATACGCAGTATTTT. The full variable domain, in which reference TRBV7-3 and TRBJ2-3 provide the parts outside the CDR3, is GAGVSQTPSNKVTEKGKYVELRCDPISGHTALYWYRQSLGQGPEFLIYFQGTGAADDSGLPNDRFFAVRPEGSVSTLKIQRTERGDSAVYLCASSPRGLFDTDTQYFGPGTRLTVL.

This clonotype showed up just a few times. The V and J genes are TRBV7-9 and TRBJ2-1; perhaps D is TRBD1 or TRBD2 (6 bases each). Germline values: CDR1 SEHNR, CDR2 FQNEAQ (reference sequence). With 5 bases removed from V and 9 bases from J, the gap between germline ends came to 17 bases. This CDR3 region has 14 residues. This chain's CDR3 is CASSPPTGRGEQFF. DNA for the CDR3: TGTGCCAGCAGCCCTCCCACAGGGCGGGGTGAGCAGTTCTTC. Looking up the rest from reference TRBV7-9 and TRBJ2-1 gives the full variable domain: DTGVSQNPRHKITKRGQNVTFRCDPISEHNRLYWYRQTLGQGPEFLTYFQNEAQLEKSRLLSDRFSAERPKGSFSTLEIQRTEQGDSAMYLCASSPPTGRGEQFFGPGTRLTVL.

This clonotype occurred a few times. The rearrangement uses TRBV29-1 and TRBJ2-2; 8 bases agree with TRBD2. The CDR3 has 14 amino acids. V gave up 4 bases and J gave up 5 bases; unmatched junction bases: 6. In germline, CDR1 is SQVTM, CDR2 ANQGSEA. CDR3 sequence (DNA): TGCAGCGTTGCCGGGGGGGCGAGGACCGGGGAGCTGTTTTTT. As protein: CSVAGGARTGELFF.

This clonotype was seen repeatedly, ten times or more. The chain recombines TRBV12-3 or TRBV12-4 with TRBJ2-3, with 12 bases fitting TRBD2. The CDR3 extends over 15 amino acids. The J segment lost 3 bases and the V segment lost 7 bases, leaving 5 bases of the junction unmatched. CDR3 sequence (DNA): TGTGCCAGCATCCTAGCGGGGGGGCCTACAGATACGCAGTATTTT. It is translated as CASILAGGPTDTQYF.

This clonotype was found many times. The chain carries TRBV7-6 and TRBJ2-2; 9 bases agree with TRBD2. Germline CDR1 reads SGHVS; CDR2 reads FNYEAQ. The junction had 13 bases not matched to a gene; V was cut back by 5 bases and J by 0 bases. CDR3 length: 19 amino acids. In nucleotides, the CDR3 is TGTGCCAGCAGCCGCGACAGGACTAGCGTAATATCGAACACCGGGGAGCTGTTTTTT. Its translation is CASSRDRTSVISNTGELFF.

This clonotype was found a few times. The chain combines TRBV7-9 with TRBJ2-1; D is uncertain. CDR1 is SEHNR, CDR2 FQNEAQ, per germline (reference sequence). The CDR3 consists of 11 residues. V was trimmed by 6 bases and J by 10 bases, leaving 10 bases between them. CDR3 region: CASRRQEEQFF. The CDR3 DNA reads TGTGCCAGCAGACGTCAAGAGGAGCAGTTCTTC.